A single sample is the source of the 7 T cell receptor beta chains below, sequenced in a study of cytomegalovirus exposure and HLA in healthy donors (dated by TCRdb to about 2017). Library prep was done by the immunoSEQ multiplex PCR assay. Imported from immuneACCESS, the table was reduced by TCRdb to in-frame sequences with V and J called. These copies leave out some clones; in studies compared against another copy, an unresolved V gene accounts for under half, and the cause of the remainder is not known. This sample is represented by 240,000 or so clones; roughly 86% of them were singletons. The top ten constitute roughly 1.2% of the sample. Sequenced: PBMCs. Receptor source: a woman aged 30 to 39 in good health and CMV-seropositive.

The chain couples TRBV5-1 to TRBJ2-5, with TRBD2 matching over 13 bases. The trim removed 4 bases at V and 1 base at J, leaving 4 bases unmatched. The germline gives CDR1 SGHRS, CDR2 YFSETQ. This CDR3 has 16 residues. In DNA, the CDR3 is TGCGCCAGCAGCCGGGGACTAGCGGGACCCCAAGAGACCCAGTACTTC. The encoded protein is CASSRGLAGPQETQYF.

The chain recombines TRBV11-3 with TRBJ2-2, with 9 bases fitting TRBD1. The V gene end was trimmed by 1 base and the J gene end by 3 bases; junction bases not matched to a gene: 3. Germline V lookup: CDR1 SGHNT, CDR2 YENEEA. The CDR3 is 16 residues long. The CDR3 sequence: CASSLGWTGDTGELFF. The CDR3 bases are TGTGCCAGCAGCTTAGGTTGGACAGGGGACACCGGGGAGCTGTTTTTT.

V usage is TRBV18 and J usage is TRBJ1-1, with TRBD1 matching over 7 bases. Trimming cost V 4 bases and J 2 bases; bases outside gene matches: 10. Germline V gene lookup returns CDR1 KGHSH and CDR2 LQKENI. This CDR3 is built from 16 residues. The CDR3 sequence is CASSLSNRGANTEAFF. In nucleotides, the CDR3 is TGTGCCAGCTCACTTTCCAACAGGGGCGCTAACACTGAAGCTTTCTTT.

The chain is built from TRBV27 and TRBJ1-5, with TRBD1 matching 9 bases. Germline V CDR1 and CDR2: MNHEY, SMNVEV (reference sequence). Unmatched junction bases numbered 0, after V lost 5 bases and J lost 4 bases. This CDR3 is 13 amino acids long. The DNA of the CDR3 is TGTGCCAGCAGTGACAGGGGGAATCAGCCCCAGCATTTT. This encodes CASSDRGNQPQHF.

The chain couples TRBV5-4 to TRBJ2-4; D perhaps matches TRBD2 (5 bases). The CDR3 length is 13 residues. Trimming pared 4 bases from V and 5 bases from J, leaving 10 bases between. Germline values: CDR1 SGHNT, CDR2 YYREEE (reference sequence). The chain's CDR3 is CASSTRTENIQYF. CDR3 sequence (DNA): TGTGCCAGCAGCACAAGGACTGAAAACATTCAGTACTTC.

V gene TRBV28 combines with J gene TRBJ2-7; 15 nucleotides agree with TRBD2. Germline CDR1 MDHEN, CDR2 SYDVKM. The CDR3 loop spans 20 amino acids. V gave up 4 bases and J gave up 1 base; unmatched junction bases: 14. The CDR3 region has the DNA TGTGCCAGCAGTTCCCCAACCGGACTAGCGGGAGGGCCCTCGTCCTACGAGCAGTACTTC. As protein: CASSSPTGLAGGPSSYEQYF.

The DNA of the CDR3 is TGTGCCAGTAGTACGGGAAGAAACTATGGCTACACCTTC. It encodes CASSTGRNYGYTF. The chain employs TRBV19 and TRBJ1-2; D is unclear. The CDR3 length is 13 residues. Trimming left V 4 bases short and J 2 bases short, with 8 bases between. CDR1 and CDR2 (germline): LNHDA, SQIVND (reference sequence).